The source of this TCR beta chain is a study of T cell responses to AZD1222 COVID-19 vaccine (dated by TCRdb to the early 2020s). About the investigation overall: AZD1222 recipients given second doses at about 4 weeks or at about 12 weeks were pooled, since spike-specific TCR depth and breadth were not found to differ between the two schedules. Trial participants were enrolled into age subgroups of 18-55, 56-69 and 70-plus years, which contained about 150, 27 and 61 TCR-sequenced participants, respectively. TCR sequencing was performed for 233 trial participants, of whom about 200 were given two doses of AZD1222 and around 26 were given two doses of MenACWY control vaccine.

This clone was seen just once. Its antigen is still unknown. Qualities for individual bases were not recorded, and no much larger clone is one base off. The CDR3 regions of human TCRbeta chains were subjected to immunosequencing. As for how the authors treated the data: TCRs in the repertoires were matched against a reference library of SARS-CoV-2-specific TCRs that had been generated with the MIRA antigen-specificity platform. Breadth was defined as the fraction of unique TCRs that were SARS-CoV-2-associated, and depth was defined as the fraction of total T cells that were SARS-CoV-2-associated. Each spike-specific TCR was assigned to its reactive spike region and to a CD4 or CD8 class using the MIRA data. Log10-transformed breadth and depth values were compared by one-way ANOVA with Sidak's multiple comparisons tests. TCRdb re-hosts the immuneACCESS table, in-frame sequences only. Its copies lack some clones; in the studies checked, an unresolved V gene accounts for under half of them, and the cause for the rest is not known. That table supplies the V and J calls and clone size; D and trimming were determined from the DNA. The table for this sample lists over 150,000 clones; less than 95% of them were counted only once. The biggest ten clones account for approximately 3% of the sample.

The study at large found these results: Only a handful of AZD1222 recipients were SARS-CoV-2 seropositive at baseline, limiting conclusions about previously exposed vaccinees. The 56-69-year group was small, and its depth increase did not reach significance, likely because of low power. Spike-specific TCR breadth and depth rose significantly after two AZD1222 doses compared with day 0 and with MenACWY recipients. Participants were mostly white British, with more females than males. The authors suggested clonal diversity may have been underestimated. No day 14 peak-response samples were available, so repertoires were characterized only after the peak T cell response. Reportedly, almost half of the unique spike-specific TCRs recognized epitopes lying outside the regions that are mutated in the B.1.351 and B.1.1.7 variants. The whole spike protein was spanned by vaccine-associated CD4 TCRs, and dominant responses were seen in regions 160-218 and 743-854.

Reading from cysteine to phenylalanine, the CDR3 counts 15 amino acids. Just the 45-base CDR3 DNA is kept, in frame starting at base 1. CDR1 and CDR2 were assigned from the germline V gene as KGHSH and LQKENI. V was cut back by 6 bases and J by 3 bases, leaving a gap of 17 bases between them. The time point label, read with the paper, signifies: baseline before first vaccination. The vaccinee samples were drawn from two UK trials, COV001 and COV002, one of which was a single-blind randomized controlled phase 2/3 trial testing AZD1222 (ChAdOx1 nCoV-19) in healthy adults. For TCRbeta chain sequencing, PBMC samples from trial participants were taken at day 0 and at day 28 after the second dose.

This receptor was taken from an adult in good health. The chain is assembled from TRBV18 and TRBJ2-5, and perhaps TRBD2 as D gene, on 5 matching bases. Source: peripheral blood, taken on day 0 of AZD1222 vaccination. CDR3 protein: CASSSGRPGEETQYF. The DNA sequence reads TGTGCCAGCTCGTCCGGCAGGCCCGGGGAAGAGACCCAGTACTTC.